One and the same sample provided the 22 T cell receptor beta chains below, sequenced in a study of HIV-infected patients and healthy controls. All unsorted peripheral T cells were captured because whole blood was used without fractionation. cDNA was made from about 500 ng RNA using alpha and beta constant primers. Separate chain-specific third strand synthesis with multiplexing indices produced the alpha and beta libraries. TCRdb fed the 5' RACE reads into MiXCR, producing one record per CDR3 protein. The table includes around 16,000 distinct CDR3 sequences, just under 9.5% detected once. The specimen was blood. These receptors came from an adult in good health.

The chain is built from TRBV28 and TRBJ2-1; 12 nucleotides match TRBD1. The CDR3 extends over 15 amino acids. Germline assignment: CDR1 MDHEN and CDR2 SYDVKM. The trim removed 6 bases at V and 7 bases at J, leaving 7 bases unmatched. CDR3: CASSPGQGAKNEQFF. In DNA form, the CDR3 reads TGTGCCAGCAGCCCGGGACAGGGGGCGAAGAATGAGCAGTTCTTC.

This clonotype has a count of ten or more. This sequence joins TRBV7-9 and TRBJ2-3; 9 bases match TRBD1. This CDR3 spans 20 amino acids. The trim removed 6 bases at V and 2 bases at J, leaving 21 bases unmatched. Germline assignment: CDR1 SEHNR and CDR2 FQNEAQ (reference sequence). The CDR3 sequence: CASRPRPDRGRRGTTDTQYF. CDR3 nucleotides: TGTGCCAGCAGACCCCGGCCGGACAGGGGCAGACGGGGGACCACAGATACGCAGTATTTT.

By share of the sample, this clonotype is medium-sized (0.01 to 0.1%). The V and J genes are TRBV14 and TRBJ2-3; D is tentatively TRBD1 or TRBD2 (5 bases each). This CDR3 has 19 amino acids. Per germline, CDR1 SGHDN and CDR2 FVKESK. Trimming stripped 1 base from V and 0 bases from J, with 20 bases between. CDR3 in DNA: TGTGCCAGCAGCCAAGGACCCCTCCGTGGGGACCCTAGCACAGATACGCAGTATTTT. Protein product: CASSQGPLRGDPSTDTQYF.

This clonotype occurred a few times. V gene TRBV7-9 combines with J gene TRBJ2-4; possible D gene TRBD1, 8 bases. Trimming pared 5 bases from V and 8 bases from J, leaving 19 bases between. The length of the CDR3 is 15 residues. Germline V gene data show CDR1 as SEHNR and CDR2 as FQNEAQ (reference sequence). CDR3 amino acids: CASSASTGGGYIQYF. In nucleotides, the CDR3 is TGTGCCAGCAGCGCGAGCACAGGGGGAGGGTACATTCAGTACTTC.

This clonotype rates as medium-sized. The V and J genes are TRBV12-3 or TRBV12-4 and TRBJ1-1, with D possibly TRBD1 on 5 matching bases. The CDR3 consists of 13 residues. V was trimmed by 4 bases and J by 1 base, leaving 7 bases between them. DNA for the CDR3: TGTGCCAGCAGTTCAGGGCCGAACACTGAAGCTTTCTTT. This encodes CASSSGPNTEAFF.

J is TRBJ2-5 and V is TRBV4-1, with no clear D. The V gene lost 3 bases and the J gene lost 1 base, with 6 bases spanning the gap. The CDR3 sequence is 13 residues long. CDR1 MGHRA and CDR2 YSYEKL come from the germline V gene. The CDR3 loop is CASSHLVQETQYF. DNA for the CDR3: TGCGCCAGCAGCCACCTTGTCCAAGAGACCCAGTACTTC.

This clonotype appeared a few times. V is TRBV5-6 and J is TRBJ2-7, with D perhaps matching TRBD2 (6 bases). V shed 4 bases and J shed 3 bases, with 17 bases lying between them. The CDR3 has 15 amino acids. The germline V gene encodes CDR1 SGHDT and CDR2 YYEEEE. In DNA, the CDR3 is TGTGCCAGCAGCGTACGGGAGAAAATGCTCTACGAGCAGTACGTC. Its protein product is CASSVREKMLYEQYV.

This clonotype was recorded many times. The chain is built from TRBV5-1 and TRBJ2-3; 8 bases fit TRBD1. The ends lost 1 base at V and 0 bases at J; junction bases unmatched: 4. Germline CDR1 and CDR2: SGHRS and YFSETQ. This CDR3 is built from 16 residues. As DNA, the CDR3 is TGCGCCAGCAGCTTGCTACAGGGGGGAAGCACAGATACGCAGTATTTT. Amino acids: CASSLLQGGSTDTQYF. Complete variable domain (other parts from reference TRBV5-1 and TRBJ2-3): KAGVTQTPRYLIKTRGQQVTLSCSPISGHRSVSWYQQTPGQGLQFLFEYFSETQRNKGNFPGRFSGRQFSNSRSEMNVSTLELGDSALYLCASSLLQGGSTDTQYFGPGTRLTVL.

This chain links TRBV7-8 with TRBJ2-7; either TRBD1 or TRBD2 may fit D (5 bases each). Germline CDR1 and CDR2: SGHVS and FQNEAQ. The CDR3 runs to 16 residues. The V gene lost 1 base and the J gene lost 0 bases, with 13 bases spanning the gap. CDR3: CASSLGPGLSSYEQYV. CDR3 DNA: TGTGCCAGCAGCTTAGGACCGGGGCTAAGCTCCTACGAGCAGTACGTC.

The chain is built from TRBV12-3 or TRBV12-4 and TRBJ2-3, with a tentative D call TRBD2 (6 bases). The length of the CDR3 is 16 residues. Trimming cost V 5 bases and J 3 bases, with 18 bases left between them. The CDR3 spells CASSQGGAGRTDTQYF. For the CDR3, the DNA is TGTGCCAGCAGTCAGGGCGGGGCGGGAAGAACAGATACGCAGTATTTT.

This clonotype was observed a few times. The chain has TRBV19 and TRBJ2-5; D gene unclear. Germline V CDR1 and CDR2: LNHDA, SQIVND (reference sequence). The CDR3 totals 13 residues. Trimming removed 5 bases at V and 5 bases at J, with 12 bases between. CDR3 coding DNA: TGTGCCAGTAGTCCCTCGTCCGCGGAGACCCAGTACTTC. Its protein product is CASSPSSAETQYF.

This clonotype was detected ten times or more. A read error may produce the germline difference seen at one junction end. The V gene is TRBV7-2, the J gene TRBJ2-7; D might be TRBD2 (6 bases). Looked up from germline, CDR1 is SGHTA and CDR2 is FQGNSA. The CDR3 extends over 17 amino acids. CDR3 in DNA: TGTGCCAGCAGCTTAAAGGGCTCAGCGGGTCCCACGTACGTGCAGTACTTC. Residues: CASSLKGSAGPTYVQYF. Variable domain in full (rest from reference TRBV7-2 and TRBJ2-7): GAGVSQSPSNKVTEKGKDVELRCDPISGHTALYWYRQSLGQGLEFLIYFQGNSAPDKSGLPSDRFSAERTGGSVSTLTIQRTQQEDSAVYLCASSLKGSAGPTYVQYFGPGTRLTVT.

The rearrangement links TRBV29-1 to TRBJ2-3; no firm D call. Germline V gene data show CDR1 as SQVTM and CDR2 as ANQGSEA. Deletions cut 4 bases from V and 1 base from J, with 15 bases between. There are 15 residues in the CDR3. CDR3 coding DNA: TGCAGCGTTGTTCTGCTTCGGAGCGGCACAGATACGCAGTATTTT. Translation gives CSVVLLRSGTDTQYF.

This clonotype was observed at least ten times. The chain couples TRBV20-1 to TRBJ2-4; D is uncertain. Germline V gives CDR1 DFQATT, CDR2 SNEGSKA (reference sequence). V was trimmed by 4 bases and J by 6 bases, leaving 10 bases between them. The length of the CDR3 is 12 residues. Written as DNA, the CDR3 is TGCAGTGCTAAGAAGACTGGAAACATTCAGTACTTC. This gives the protein CSAKKTGNIQYF.

This clonotype was counted ten times or more. J is TRBJ2-7 and V is TRBV2; D is unclear. Trimming removed 8 bases at V and 0 bases at J, with 20 bases between. There are 16 residues in the CDR3. The germline CDR1 and CDR2 sequences are SNHLY and FYNNEI. CDR3 residues: CASRSFREQSSYEQYF. The DNA for the CDR3 is TGTGCCAGCCGGAGTTTTAGGGAACAGAGCTCCTACGAGCAGTACTTC.

This clonotype has ten or more counts. The V gene is TRBV19, the J gene TRBJ2-4; D might be TRBD2 (5 bases). The CDR3 sequence is 14 residues long. With 5 bases removed from V and 8 bases from J, the gap between germline ends came to 16 bases. In germline, CDR1 is LNHDA, CDR2 SQIVND (reference sequence). The DNA of the CDR3 is TGTGCCAGTAGTTCGATTGGGAGCCGGGACATTCAGTACTTC. It translates to CASSSIGSRDIQYF. The entire variable domain, with the rest obtained from reference TRBV19 and TRBJ2-4, is as follows: DGGITQSPKYLFRKEGQNVTLSCEQNLNHDAMYWYRQDPGQGLRLIYYSQIVNDFQKGDIAEGYSVSREKKESFPLTVTSAQKNPTAFYLCASSSIGSRDIQYFGAGTRLSVL.

At least ten counts were recorded for this clonotype. The V gene is TRBV28, the J gene TRBJ2-4; 8 bases align to TRBD1. Germline assignment: CDR1 MDHEN and CDR2 SYDVKM. The CDR3 loop spans 16 amino acids. J was trimmed by 2 bases and V by 4 bases; bases with no gene match: 7. In DNA, the CDR3 is TGTGCCAGCAGTTCAGGGGGCGCGGAATCCAAAAACATTCAGTACTTC. This sequence encodes CASSSGGAESKNIQYF.

As for this clonotype: A much more abundant neighbour one base away suggests this may be a read error. This sequence joins TRBV19 and TRBJ2-1; D possibly matches TRBD1 or TRBD2 (6 bases each). V was clipped by 5 bases and J by 10 bases, with 24 bases between them. This CDR3 region has 16 residues. CDR1 and CDR2 from the germline V gene are LNHDA and SQIVND (reference sequence). The CDR3: CASSLLGAGGASEQFF. The DNA of the CDR3 is TGTGCCAGTAGTCTCCTGGGGGCGGGCGGGGCGTCGGAGCAGTTCTTC.

This clonotype was counted at least ten times. This chain connects TRBV12-3 or TRBV12-4 to TRBJ1-5, with D perhaps matching TRBD1 (5 bases). Trimming took 3 bases from V and 4 from J, leaving 19 bases between them. CDR3 size: 17 residues. Written as DNA, the CDR3 is TGTGCCAGCAGTTTTGGGGCAGGGACTTTGGGGAATCAGCCCCAGCATTTT. This sequence encodes CASSFGAGTLGNQPQHF.

This clonotype was detected only a few times. The chain carries TRBV7-3 and TRBJ1-5; D is unclear. Trimming stripped 5 bases from V and 6 bases from J, with 11 bases between. Germline CDR1 and CDR2: SGHTA and FQGTGA. The CDR3 runs to 13 residues. This chain's CDR3 is CASSPGWGQPQHF. CDR3 DNA sequence: TGTGCCAGCAGCCCGGGTTGGGGTCAGCCCCAGCATTTT. Variable domain in full (rest from reference TRBV7-3 and TRBJ1-5): GAGVSQTPSNKVTEKGKYVELRCDPISGHTALYWYRQSLGQGPEFLIYFQGTGAADDSGLPNDRFFAVRPEGSVSTLKIQRTERGDSAVYLCASSPGWGQPQHFGDGTRLSIL.

This clonotype came up many times. This sequence joins TRBV5-1 and TRBJ2-7; 11 nucleotides match TRBD2. This CDR3 comprises 16 residues. Germline V gene data show CDR1 as SGHRS and CDR2 as YFSETQ. The V gene end was trimmed by 0 bases and the J gene end by 4 bases; junction bases not matched to a gene: 6. The CDR3 here is CASSLGGLAADYEQYV. CDR3 DNA: TGCGCCAGCAGCTTGGGGGGACTAGCGGCAGATTACGAGCAGTACGTC.

A word on this clonotype: This clone may be a read error of a much larger clone one base away. This chain connects TRBV25-1 to TRBJ2-3, with TRBD1 as a possible D gene (8 bases). This CDR3 is 17 amino acids long. Germline CDR1 MGHDK, CDR2 SYGVNS. The CDR3 DNA sequence: TGTGCCAGCAGTGCGGCAGGGGGCGGGGGCCTCACAAATACGCAGTATTTT. Translation: CASSAAGGGGLTNTQYF.